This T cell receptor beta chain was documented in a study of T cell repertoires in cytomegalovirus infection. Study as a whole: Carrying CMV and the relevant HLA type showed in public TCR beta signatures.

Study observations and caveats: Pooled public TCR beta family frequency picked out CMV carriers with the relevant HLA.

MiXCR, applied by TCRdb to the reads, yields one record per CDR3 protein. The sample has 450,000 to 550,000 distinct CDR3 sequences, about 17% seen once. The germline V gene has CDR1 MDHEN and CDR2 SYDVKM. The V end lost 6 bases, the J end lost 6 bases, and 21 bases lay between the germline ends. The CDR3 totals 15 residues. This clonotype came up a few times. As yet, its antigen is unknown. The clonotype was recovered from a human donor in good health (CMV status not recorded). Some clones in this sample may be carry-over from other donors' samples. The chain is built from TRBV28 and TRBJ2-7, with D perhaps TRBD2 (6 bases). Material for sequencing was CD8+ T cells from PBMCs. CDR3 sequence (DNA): TGTGCCAGCAGCCTACGGAGGAGGAGGGAGCGCGAGCAGTACTTC. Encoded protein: CASSLRRRREREQYF.